Listed below are T cell receptor beta chains from one sample, sequenced in a study of blood T cell repertoires in COVID-19. The protocol was immunoSEQ multiplex PCR, while the TCRdb copy is restricted to in-frame clones and leaves out a portion. The sample consists of hundreds of thousands of clones, around 90% of them appearing once. Material for sequencing was peripheral blood. Source of these receptors: an older man with acute or convalescent COVID-19. The CDR3 runs from the conserved cysteine through the conserved F or W. A D gene is named only where the DNA matches it firmly. Clone sizes are given selectively: once, few, many, or a class where the clone is expanded.

V	D	size	J	CDR3	DNA
TRBV18	TRBD2	-	TRBJ2-3	CASSRGLAVTDTQYF	TGTGCCAGCTCACGGGGACTAGCGGTCACAGATACGCAGTATTTT
TRBV4-3	TRBD2	-	TRBJ2-5	CASSQGGTSGGWQETQYF	TGCGCCAGCAGCCAAGGGGGGACTAGCGGGGGGTGGCAAGAGACCCAGTACTTC
TRBV30	TRBD1	-	TRBJ1-4	CAWRGGITGTVKFATNEKLFF	TGTGCCTGGAGGGGGGGAATTACCGGGACAGTCAAATTTGCAACTAATGAAAAACTGTTTTTT
TRBV28	-	-	TRBJ2-3	CASSVTSTDTQYF	TGTGCCAGCAGTGTGACTAGCACAGATACGCAGTATTTT
TRBV5-1	-	-	TRBJ1-1	CASSRARENTEAFF	TGCGCCAGCAGCCGAGCCAGGGAGAACACTGAAGCTTTCTTT
TRBV28	-	-	TRBJ1-6	CASSLKPGGLLRSPLHF	TGTGCCAGCAGTCTAAAGCCGGGGGGCCTGTTGAGGTCACCCCTCCACTTT
TRBV19	TRBD1	-	TRBJ2-1	CASSLQGASYNEQFF	TGTGCCAGTAGTCTACAGGGGGCCTCCTACAATGAGCAGTTCTTC
TRBV18	-	-	TRBJ1-1	CASSPQGGTEAFF	TGTGCCAGCTCACCCCAGGGAGGCACTGAAGCTTTCTTT
TRBV7-2	TRBD1	-	TRBJ2-2	CASSPRRDSGELFF	TGTGCCAGCAGCCCGAGAAGGGACAGCGGGGAGCTGTTTTTT
TRBV29-1	TRBD1	-	TRBJ2-3	CSVDAGQGTDTQYF	TGCAGCGTTGACGCGGGACAGGGCACAGATACGCAGTATTTT
TRBV24-1	-	-	TRBJ2-2	CATDVGGGASGELFF	TGTGCCACAGATGTTGGAGGGGGCGCGTCCGGGGAGCTGTTTTTT
TRBV30	-	-	TRBJ2-7	CAWSHGLSPPYEQYF	TGTGCCTGGAGTCACGGACTCTCCCCGCCCTACGAGCAGTACTTC
TRBV2	-	-	TRBJ2-7	CASSGPGYEQYF	TGTGCCAGCAGCGGACCAGGGTACGAGCAGTACTTC
TRBV19	TRBD2	once	TRBJ2-3	CASSPTSGYTDTQYF	TGTGCCAGTAGCCCCACTAGCGGTTACACAGATACGCAGTATTTT
TRBV7-2	TRBD2	-	TRBJ2-3	CASSFTGTRSTDTQYF	TGTGCCAGCAGCTTCACCGGGACTAGAAGCACAGATACGCAGTATTTT
TRBV24-1	TRBD1	-	TRBJ1-5	CATSEGGKGSNQPQHF	TGTGCCACCAGTGAAGGGGGCAAGGGGAGCAATCAGCCCCAGCATTTT
TRBV4-2	TRBD2	-	TRBJ2-1	CASSLKPGGRANEQFF	TGTGCCAGCAGCCTAAAGCCCGGCGGGAGGGCGAATGAGCAGTTCTTC
TRBV20-1	TRBD2	few	TRBJ2-7	CSASTSGRTYEQYF	TGCAGTGCCAGTACTAGCGGGCGCACCTACGAGCAGTACTTC
TRBV5-6	-	-	TRBJ2-2	CASSLSGGELFF	TGTGCCAGCAGTCTGAGTGGCGGGGAGCTGTTTTTT
TRBV28	-	-	TRBJ1-5	CASSLGGNSNQPQHF	TGTGCCAGCAGTTTAGGCGGTAATAGCAATCAGCCCCAGCATTTT
TRBV20-1	-	-	TRBJ2-5	CSASSDKETQYF	TGCAGTGCTAGTAGCGATAAAGAGACCCAGTACTTC
TRBV9	TRBD1	-	TRBJ1-4	CASSVSGQGVPWDEKLFF	TGTGCCAGCAGCGTTTCGGGACAGGGGGTTCCATGGGATGAAAAACTGTTTTTT
TRBV4-3	-	-	TRBJ2-5	CASSQLAQETQYF	TGCGCCAGCAGCCAACTAGCCCAAGAGACCCAGTACTTC
TRBV7-2	TRBD1	-	TRBJ2-7	CASSHDRGPWEQYF	TGTGCCAGCAGCCATGACAGGGGACCATGGGAGCAGTACTTC
TRBV6-2/TRBV6-3	TRBD1	-	TRBJ2-7	CASSYNPGTGSYEQYF	TGTGCCAGCAGTTACAATCCCGGGACAGGGTCCTACGAGCAGTACTTC
TRBV5-1	-	few	TRBJ1-1	CASSLARGNMNTEAFF	TGCGCCAGCAGCTTGGCCAGGGGCAATATGAACACTGAAGCTTTCTTT
TRBV12-3/TRBV12-4	-	-	TRBJ1-4	CASSWARNEKLFF	TGTGCCAGCAGTTGGGCTCGGAATGAAAAACTGTTTTTT
TRBV28	TRBD2	-	TRBJ2-3	CASPPKIPGTTRQWTQYF	TGTGCCAGCCCCCCGAAGATACCCGGGACTACACGCCAGTGGACGCAGTATTTT
TRBV28	TRBD2	-	TRBJ2-7	CASSPTGLAGSSYEQYF	TGTGCCAGCAGTCCCACCGGACTAGCGGGGAGCTCCTACGAGCAGTACTTC
TRBV5-1	TRBD1	-	TRBJ2-7	CASSLAIGGTGYSYEQYF	TGCGCCAGCAGCTTGGCCATCGGAGGGACAGGTTACTCCTACGAGCAGTACTTC
TRBV19	TRBD1	-	TRBJ1-6	CASSISGQDNSPLHF	TGTGCCAGTAGTATTTCGGGACAGGATAATTCACCCCTCCACTTT
TRBV29-1	TRBD1	-	TRBJ2-7	CSAERTGGGEQYF	TGCAGCGCGGAAAGGACAGGGGGCGGCGAGCAGTACTTC
TRBV15	-	-	TRBJ2-2	CATSRDPPMNTGELFF	TGTGCCACCAGCAGAGATCCCCCCATGAACACCGGGGAGCTGTTTTTT
TRBV6-5	-	-	TRBJ2-1	CASSPGWDTNNEQFF	TGTGCCAGCAGCCCCGGGTGGGACACAAACAATGAGCAGTTCTTC
TRBV19	-	-	TRBJ2-5	CASSIQASTVSTHQETQYF	TGTGCCAGTAGTATACAAGCGAGTACCGTCTCCACTCACCAAGAGACCCAGTACTTC
TRBV6-1	-	-	TRBJ2-1	CASSEMAGASYNEQFF	TGTGCCAGCAGTGAGATGGCGGGGGCCTCCTACAATGAGCAGTTCTTC
TRBV5-4	TRBD1	-	TRBJ2-6	CASSLGWDRGTNVLTF	TGTGCCAGCAGCTTGGGTTGGGACAGGGGGACCAACGTCCTGACTTTC
TRBV5-1	TRBD2	-	TRBJ2-1	CASSLRLATYNEQFF	TGCGCCAGCAGCTTAAGACTAGCGACCTACAATGAGCAGTTCTTC
TRBV27	TRBD1	once	TRBJ1-2	CASSDRDSGGYTF	TGTGCCAGCAGTGACCGGGACAGCGGTGGCTACACCTTC
TRBV7-2	TRBD1	-	TRBJ1-2	CASSLGQGANYGYTF	TGTGCCAGCAGCTTAGGCCAGGGGGCTAACTATGGCTACACCTTC
TRBV19	-	-	TRBJ2-1	CASSMGLSSYNEQFF	TGTGCCAGTAGTATGGGGCTTAGCTCCTACAATGAGCAGTTCTTC
TRBV9	TRBD1	-	TRBJ1-2	CASSLGQGALGF	TGTGCCAGCAGCCTGGGACAGGGTGCCCTGGGGTTC
TRBV5-5	TRBD1	-	TRBJ2-4	CASSLGGGRAKNIQYF	TGTGCCAGCAGCTTGGGAGGGGGCCGGGCCAAAAACATTCAGTACTTC
TRBV6-5	-	few	TRBJ1-4	CASTNGGLDEKLFF	TGTGCCAGCACCAACGGGGGTCTCGATGAAAAACTGTTTTTT
TRBV3-1/TRBV3-2	TRBD1	once	TRBJ2-1	CASSQQGAGVEQFF	TGTGCCAGCAGCCAACAGGGGGCTGGGGTTGAGCAGTTCTTC
TRBV5-1	-	-	TRBJ2-5	CASSLARSEETQYF	TGCGCCAGCAGCTTGGCTAGATCTGAAGAGACCCAGTACTTC
TRBV5-4	TRBD1	-	TRBJ2-7	CASSLELQGAHEQYF	TGTGCCAGCAGCTTGGAGTTACAGGGGGCCCACGAGCAGTACTTC
TRBV28	-	-	TRBJ2-7	CASNSGSLNYEQYF	TGTGCCAGCAACTCCGGGAGCCTGAACTACGAGCAGTACTTC
TRBV9	TRBD1	-	TRBJ2-5	CASSVAQGQGTQETQYF	TGTGCCAGCAGCGTAGCGCAGGGACAGGGGACACAAGAGACCCAGTACTTC
TRBV15	-	-	TRBJ1-4	CATSRGGTNEKLFF	TGTGCCACCAGCAGGGGAGGGACTAATGAAAAACTGTTTTTT
TRBV7-8	TRBD1	-	TRBJ2-1	CASSLGGDRSHEQFF	TGTGCCAGCAGCTTAGGGGGGGACAGGTCCCATGAGCAGTTCTTC
TRBV27	-	-	TRBJ1-1	CASSRDGVTTEAFF	TGTGCCAGCAGTCGCGACGGGGTGACCACTGAAGCTTTCTTT
TRBV5-1	TRBD2	-	TRBJ2-2	CASSLRGGGNTGELFF	TGCGCCAGCAGCTTGAGGGGCGGGGGGAACACCGGGGAGCTGTTTTTT
TRBV28	-	few	TRBJ1-5	CASSLGRIGAGNQPQHF	TGTGCCAGCAGTTTAGGGAGGATAGGGGCGGGGAATCAGCCCCAGCATTTT
TRBV10-3	-	-	TRBJ1-1	CAISYRSDTEAFF	TGTGCCATCAGTTACAGGTCAGACACTGAAGCTTTCTTT